This paragraph reports one T cell receptor (beta chain). Its antigen is still unknown. The data originate from a study of T cell responses to AZD1222 COVID-19 vaccine. Study results and limitations: Recipients of AZD1222 seropositive at baseline numbered only 6 or 7. Spike-specific TCR breadth and depth grew following two AZD1222 doses.

Second doses were pooled across both intervals (about 4 or about 12 weeks). Produced via immunoSEQ multiplex PCR; TCRdb's table is partial and in-frame only. The profile shows around 130,000 clones, about 90% of them singletons. CDR1 is SGHTA, CDR2 FQGNSA, per germline. This CDR3 contains 14 residues. V shed 5 bases, J shed 3 bases, and the junction held 6 bases outside the gene matches. Source: peripheral blood, taken 28 days after the second AZD1222 dose. The TCR sequence derives from an adult who received the AZD1222 COVID-19 vaccine. The chain carries TRBV7-2 and TRBJ2-7, with TRBD1 identical over 8 bases. CDR3 nucleotide sequence: TGTGCCAGCAGCCAGGGACAGGCGGGCTACGAGCAGTACTTC. Protein product: CASSQGQAGYEQYF.